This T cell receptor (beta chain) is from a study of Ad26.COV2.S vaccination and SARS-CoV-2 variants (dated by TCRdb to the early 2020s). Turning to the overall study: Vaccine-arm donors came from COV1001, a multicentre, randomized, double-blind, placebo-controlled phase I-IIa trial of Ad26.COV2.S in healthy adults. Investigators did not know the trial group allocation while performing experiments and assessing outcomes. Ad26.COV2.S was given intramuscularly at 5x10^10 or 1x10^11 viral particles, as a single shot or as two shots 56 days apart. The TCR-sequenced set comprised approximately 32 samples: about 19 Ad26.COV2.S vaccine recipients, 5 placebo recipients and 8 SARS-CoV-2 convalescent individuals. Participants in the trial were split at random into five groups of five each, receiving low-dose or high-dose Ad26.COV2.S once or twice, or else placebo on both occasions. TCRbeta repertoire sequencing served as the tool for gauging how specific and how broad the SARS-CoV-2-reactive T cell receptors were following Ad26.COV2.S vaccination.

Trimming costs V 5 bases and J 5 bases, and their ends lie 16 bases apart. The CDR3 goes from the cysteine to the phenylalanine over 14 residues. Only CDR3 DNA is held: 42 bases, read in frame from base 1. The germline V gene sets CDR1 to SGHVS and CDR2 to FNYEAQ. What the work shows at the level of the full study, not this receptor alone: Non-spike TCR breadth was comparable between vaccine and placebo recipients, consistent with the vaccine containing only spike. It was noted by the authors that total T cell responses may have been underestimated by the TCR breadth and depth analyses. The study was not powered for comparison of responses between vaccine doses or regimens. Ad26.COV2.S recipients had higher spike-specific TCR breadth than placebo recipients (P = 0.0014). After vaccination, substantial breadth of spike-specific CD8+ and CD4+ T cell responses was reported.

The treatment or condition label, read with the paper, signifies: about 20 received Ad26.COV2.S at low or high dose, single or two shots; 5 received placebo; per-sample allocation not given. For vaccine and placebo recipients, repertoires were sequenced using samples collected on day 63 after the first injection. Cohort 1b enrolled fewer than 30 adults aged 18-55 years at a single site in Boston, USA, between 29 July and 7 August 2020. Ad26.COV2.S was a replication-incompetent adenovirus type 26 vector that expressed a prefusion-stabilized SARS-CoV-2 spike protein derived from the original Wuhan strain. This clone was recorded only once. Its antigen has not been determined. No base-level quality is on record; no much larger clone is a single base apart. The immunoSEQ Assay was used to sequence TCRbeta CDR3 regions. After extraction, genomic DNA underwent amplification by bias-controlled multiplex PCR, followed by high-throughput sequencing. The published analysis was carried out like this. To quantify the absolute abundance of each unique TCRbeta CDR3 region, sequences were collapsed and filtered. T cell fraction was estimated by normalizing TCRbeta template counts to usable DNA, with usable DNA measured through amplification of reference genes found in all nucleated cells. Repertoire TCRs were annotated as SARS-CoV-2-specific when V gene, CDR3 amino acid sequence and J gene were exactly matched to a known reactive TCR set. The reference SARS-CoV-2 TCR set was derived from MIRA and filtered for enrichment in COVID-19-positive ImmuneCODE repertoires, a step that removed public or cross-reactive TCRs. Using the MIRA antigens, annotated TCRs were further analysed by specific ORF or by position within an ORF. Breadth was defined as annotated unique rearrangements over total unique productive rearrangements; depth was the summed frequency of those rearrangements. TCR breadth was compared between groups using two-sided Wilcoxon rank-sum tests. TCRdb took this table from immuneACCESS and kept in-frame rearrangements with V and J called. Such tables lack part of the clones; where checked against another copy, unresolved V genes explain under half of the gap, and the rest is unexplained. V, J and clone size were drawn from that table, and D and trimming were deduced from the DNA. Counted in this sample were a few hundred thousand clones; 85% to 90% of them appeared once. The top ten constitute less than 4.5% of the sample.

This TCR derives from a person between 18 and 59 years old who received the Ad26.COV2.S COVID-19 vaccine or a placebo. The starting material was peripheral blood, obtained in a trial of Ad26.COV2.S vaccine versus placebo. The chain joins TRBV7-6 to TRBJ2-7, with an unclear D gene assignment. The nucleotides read TGTGCCAGCAGCCAAGATCGGCTAGAAGACGAGCAGTACTTC. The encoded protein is CASSQDRLEDEQYF.